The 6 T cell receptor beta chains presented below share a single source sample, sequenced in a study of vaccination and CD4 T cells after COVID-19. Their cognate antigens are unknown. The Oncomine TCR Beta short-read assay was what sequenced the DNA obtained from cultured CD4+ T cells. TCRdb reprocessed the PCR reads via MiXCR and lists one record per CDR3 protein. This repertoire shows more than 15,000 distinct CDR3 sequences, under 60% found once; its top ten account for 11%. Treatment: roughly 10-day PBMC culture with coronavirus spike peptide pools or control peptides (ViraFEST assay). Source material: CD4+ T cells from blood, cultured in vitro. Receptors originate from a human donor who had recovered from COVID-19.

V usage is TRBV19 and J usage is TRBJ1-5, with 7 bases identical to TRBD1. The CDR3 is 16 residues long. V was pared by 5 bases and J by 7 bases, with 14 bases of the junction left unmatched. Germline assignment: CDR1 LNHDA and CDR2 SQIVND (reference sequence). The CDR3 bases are TGTGCCAGTAGTCGGGCAGGGGGGGCGAAGTGGCAGCCCCAGCATTTT. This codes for CASSRAGGAKWQPQHF. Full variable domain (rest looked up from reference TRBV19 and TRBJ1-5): DGGITQSPKYLFRKEGQNVTLSCEQNLNHDAMYWYRQDPGQGLRLIYYSQIVNDFQKGDIAEGYSVSREKKESFPLTVTSAQKNPTAFYLCASSRAGGAKWQPQHFGDGTRLSIL.

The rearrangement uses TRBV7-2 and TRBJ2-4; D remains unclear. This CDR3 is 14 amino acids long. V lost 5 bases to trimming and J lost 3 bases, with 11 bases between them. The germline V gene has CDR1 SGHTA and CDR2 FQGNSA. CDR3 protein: CASSPRDHKNIQYF. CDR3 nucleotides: TGTGCCAGCAGCCCCCGTGACCACAAAAACATTCAGTACTTC.

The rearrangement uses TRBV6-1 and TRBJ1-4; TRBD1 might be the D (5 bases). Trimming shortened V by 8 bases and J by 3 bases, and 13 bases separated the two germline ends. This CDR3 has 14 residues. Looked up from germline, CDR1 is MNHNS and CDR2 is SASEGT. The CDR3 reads CASSPRTPNEKLFF. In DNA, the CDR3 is TGTGCCAGCTCCCCCCGGACACCTAATGAAAAACTGTTTTTT.

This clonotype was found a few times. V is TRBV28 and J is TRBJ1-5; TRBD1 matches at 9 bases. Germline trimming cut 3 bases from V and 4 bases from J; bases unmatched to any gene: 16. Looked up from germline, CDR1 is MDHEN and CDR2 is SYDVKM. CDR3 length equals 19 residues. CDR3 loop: CASSFPLDSDRGANQPQHF. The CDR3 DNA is TGTGCCAGCAGTTTTCCCCTAGATTCGGACAGGGGAGCGAATCAGCCCCAGCATTTT.

CDR3 sequence: CASSWGGALNSPLHF. The CDR3 bases are TGTGCCAGCAGTTGGGGGGGGGCCTTAAATTCACCCCTCCACTTT. The V and J genes are TRBV12-3 or TRBV12-4 and TRBJ1-6, with a tentative D call TRBD1 (6 bases). CDR3 length: 15 amino acids. Trimming stripped 4 bases from V and 7 bases from J, with 14 bases between.

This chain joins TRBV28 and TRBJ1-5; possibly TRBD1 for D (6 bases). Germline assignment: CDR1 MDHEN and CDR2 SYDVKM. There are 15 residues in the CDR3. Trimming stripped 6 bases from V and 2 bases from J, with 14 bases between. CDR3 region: CASSQLEGGNQPQHF. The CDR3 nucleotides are TGTGCCAGCAGCCAATTGGAGGGGGGCAATCAGCCCCAGCATTTT.